The sample holds a few counts of the clone carrying this T cell receptor beta chain. Its antigen is not identified. The data were taken from a study of blood T cells in healthy people across ages. Regarding the study as a whole: Older individuals had lower TCR beta diversity per million T cells (the decline was roughly linear). Samples with more naive T cells showed higher observed beta diversity.

CDR3 length equals 16 residues. Germline V gives CDR1 SQVTM, CDR2 ANQGSEA. With V trimmed by 6 bases and J by 0 bases, 9 bases remained unmatched. Per sample, no less than 6 micrograms of total RNA were extracted. Combining a sample-barcoded 5' primer with a J-beta primer mix, a second PCR ran for about 7 to 11 cycles. In TCRdb, the 5' RACE reads were re-called with MiXCR into one record per CDR3 protein. The sample shows some 1.7 million distinct CDR3 sequences, under 30% of them seen only once. The chain recombines TRBV29-1 with TRBJ2-7, with 12 bases aligning to TRBD2. The receptor's source is a woman aged 25-40 years in good health. The specimen was blood. In nucleotides, the CDR3 is TGCAGCGTCGAGAGCGGACTAGCGGGAACCTCCTACGAGCAGTACTTC. This gives the protein CSVESGLAGTSYEQYF.